What follows are 25 T cell receptor beta chains derived from one specimen sequenced in a study of cytomegalovirus exposure and HLA in healthy donors. 13 Jbeta primers and 60 Vbeta primers were used for the PCR. Here immunoSEQ multiplex PCR was the method, and the copy in TCRdb shows in-frame clones only, minus some. The table has 150,000 to 200,000 clones, 83% seen once. Material: PBMCs. These receptors were taken from a man in his forties or fifties in good health and CMV-seropositive.

The chain couples TRBV7-9 to TRBJ1-2, with 9 bases that match TRBD1. This CDR3 has 15 residues. V dropped 4 bases and J dropped 4; count of bases not matched to a gene: 7. CDR1 and CDR2 (germline): SEHNR, FQNEAQ (reference sequence). The CDR3 coding sequence is TGTGCCAGCAGCTACGGACAGGGGACTAGCTATGGCTACACCTTC. Translated, it gives CASSYGQGTSYGYTF.

This sequence joins TRBV7-2 and TRBJ2-1, with D perhaps TRBD2 (6 bases). Germline assignment: CDR1 SGHTA and CDR2 FQGNSA. The V end was cut by 5 bases, the J end by 8 bases, with 16 bases between. The CDR3 runs to 14 residues. CDR3 protein: CASSLDRGSDEQFF. The CDR3 DNA is TGTGCCAGCAGCCTTGACCGGGGGTCAGATGAGCAGTTCTTC.

The chain uses TRBV19 and TRBJ2-2, with D tentatively TRBD2 (5 bases). Germline lookup yields CDR1 LNHDA and CDR2 SQIVND (reference sequence). This CDR3 spans 16 amino acids. Trimming took 5 bases from V and 0 from J, leaving 13 bases between them. The CDR3 DNA reads as TGTGCCAGTAGTCAGAGGGCGGGTACGAACACCGGGGAGCTGTTTTTT. Translating gives CASSQRAGTNTGELFF.

This chain joins TRBV5-6 and TRBJ2-1; TRBD2 might be the D (5 bases). Germline V gene lookup returns CDR1 SGHDT and CDR2 YYEEEE. The ends were cut back, 3 bases at V and 3 bases at J, with 19 bases in the middle. The CDR3 covers 17 residues. The CDR3 is CASSSTSGSAIYNEQFF. The CDR3 DNA reads as TGTGCCAGCAGCTCCACCTCAGGTAGCGCGATCTACAATGAGCAGTTCTTC.

V and J are TRBV30 and TRBJ2-7; 10 bases are a match to TRBD2. V lost 0 bases and J lost 5; bases outside the gene matches: 7. Germline lookup yields CDR1 GTSNPN and CDR2 SVGIG (reference sequence). This CDR3 region has 15 residues. CDR3 coding DNA: TGTGCCTGGAGTGTACGGCGACTAGCGGGCAACGAGCAGTACTTC. Its translation: CAWSVRRLAGNEQYF.

The sample holds a few counts of this clone. This chain joins TRBV29-1 and TRBJ1-3; D is unresolved. CDR1 and CDR2 from the germline V gene are SQVTM and ANQGSEA. The CDR3 runs 15 residues. Trimming removed 0 bases at V and 0 bases at J, with 9 bases between. The CDR3 region has the DNA TGCAGCGTTGAAGATTCTCGCAGCTCTGGAAACACCATATATTTT. This codes for CSVEDSRSSGNTIYF. The variable domain in full, with the rest retrieved from reference TRBV29-1 and TRBJ1-3, is SAVISQKPSRDICQRGTSLTIQCQVDSQVTMMFWYRQQPGQSLTLIATANQGSEATYESGFVIDKFPISRPNLTFSTLTVSNMSPEDSSIYLCSVEDSRSSGNTIYFGEGSWLTVV.

The genes are TRBV5-1 and TRBJ2-3; TRBD2 agrees at 8 bases. Per the germline V gene, CDR1 is SGHRS and CDR2 is YFSETQ. This CDR3 has 16 amino acids. Germline trimming cut 4 bases from V and 2 bases from J; bases unmatched to any gene: 9. The CDR3 region has the DNA TGCGCCAGCAGCGACGGGAGGGGGGCCTCCACAGATACGCAGTATTTT. Its translation: CASSDGRGASTDTQYF.

This clone has just a few counts. J is TRBJ2-5 and V is TRBV6-5; D may be TRBD2 (5 bases). V was pared by 8 bases and J by 4 bases, with 17 bases between. CDR1 and CDR2 from the germline V gene are MNHEY and SVGAGI. There are 14 residues in the CDR3. The CDR3: CASGPYLARETQYF. CDR3 nucleotides: TGTGCCAGCGGGCCCTATCTAGCCAGAGAGACCCAGTACTTC.

The chain is built from TRBV6-1 and TRBJ1-2; 7 bases map to TRBD1. Germline loops: CDR1 MNHNS, CDR2 SASEGT. V shed 4 bases and J 0 bases; nucleotides not matched to a gene: 8. The CDR3 spans 16 residues. The CDR3 bases are TGTGCCAGCAGTGCCCAACAGGGGACCGCTAACTATGGCTACACCTTC. It is translated as CASSAQQGTANYGYTF.

The rearrangement links TRBV6-1 to TRBJ1-2; 7 positions match TRBD1. Trimming removed 6 bases from V and 8 bases from J; junction bases left unmatched: 12. Germline CDR1 is MNHNS and CDR2 is SASEGT. The length of the CDR3 is 14 residues. The CDR3 loop is CASSVRQGAAGYTF. The DNA for the CDR3 is TGTGCCAGCAGCGTTAGACAGGGAGCAGCGGGCTACACCTTC.

The V call is TRBV18, the J call TRBJ1-1; D is uncertain. Per the germline V gene, CDR1 is KGHSH and CDR2 is LQKENI. The CDR3 is 14 amino acids. V was shortened by 3 bases and J by 0 bases, with 8 bases between the two germline ends. CDR3 sequence (DNA): TGTGCCAGCTCACCCCTAAATTTGAACACTGAAGCTTTCTTT. Amino acid sequence: CASSPLNLNTEAFF.

V is TRBV9 and J is TRBJ1-1; 7 positions agree with TRBD1. Trimming cost V 3 bases and J 5 bases; bases outside gene matches: 10. This CDR3 has 15 amino acids. Germline V gives CDR1 SGDLS, CDR2 YYNGEE. CDR3 region: CASSGDRAEDTEAFF. The CDR3 DNA reads TGTGCCAGCAGCGGAGACAGGGCAGAGGATACTGAAGCTTTCTTT.

This chain connects TRBV7-2 to TRBJ2-1; 11 bases are shared with TRBD2. The CDR3 runs to 15 residues. Germline CDR1 is SGHTA and CDR2 is FQGNSA. V was clipped by 4 bases and J by 4 bases; unmatched bases: 3. CDR3 loop: CASSSTSGTYNEQFF. In DNA form, the CDR3 reads TGTGCCAGCAGCTCGACTAGCGGGACATACAATGAGCAGTTCTTC.

This sequence joins TRBV19 and TRBJ1-4; no clear D gene. This CDR3 comprises 11 residues. Germline V gene lookup returns CDR1 LNHDA and CDR2 SQIVND (reference sequence). The ends were cut back, 7 bases at V and 12 bases at J, with 12 bases in the middle. In nucleotides, the CDR3 is TGTGCCAGTATGGGCAGACGACAACTGTTTTTT. This sequence encodes CASMGRRQLFF.

This sequence joins TRBV9 and TRBJ2-1; TRBD1 matches at 8 bases. V dropped 6 bases and J dropped 5; count of bases not matched to a gene: 10. There are 15 residues in the CDR3. Germline V gives CDR1 SGDLS, CDR2 YYNGEE. The CDR3 spells CASTQGARGNNEQFF. DNA of the CDR3: TGTGCCAGCACCCAGGGGGCTAGGGGAAACAATGAGCAGTTCTTC.

This clone was seen just once. The chain couples TRBV19 to TRBJ1-1; weak D call: TRBD1 (6 bases). This CDR3 contains 16 residues. CDR1 and CDR2 (germline): LNHDA, SQIVND (reference sequence). V lost 3 bases, J lost 4 bases, and 18 bases lay in between. This CDR3 reads CASSMRDTLRGTEAFF. The CDR3 DNA sequence: TGTGCCAGTAGTATGAGGGACACATTGAGAGGCACTGAAGCTTTCTTT.

This clone came up a few times. V gene TRBV5-1 combines with J gene TRBJ2-2; TRBD1 might be the D (6 bases). The germline CDR1 and CDR2 sequences are SGHRS and YFSETQ. V lost 1 base and J 1 base, leaving 8 bases between the germline ends. The CDR3 totals 15 residues. The CDR3 region is CASSLQGGNTGELFF. CDR3 coding DNA: TGCGCCAGCAGCTTGCAAGGGGGGAACACCGGGGAGCTGTTTTTT.

V is TRBV7-2 and J is TRBJ2-7; 8 bases are a match to TRBD1. The CDR3 has 15 amino acids. Germline-derived CDR1 and CDR2 are SGHTA and FQGNSA. V gave up 6 bases and J gave up 6 bases; unmatched junction bases: 13. The CDR3 coding sequence is TGTGCCAGCAGACGTCAGGGGGCAGGGGCTGGCGAGCAGTACTTC. It yields the protein CASRRQGAGAGEQYF.

This clone was detected only a few times. The chain carries TRBV6-6 and TRBJ1-1, with 7 positions matching TRBD1. CDR3 length equals 15 residues. Germline trimming cut 5 bases from V and 6 bases from J; bases unmatched to any gene: 12. Germline CDR1 is MNHNY and CDR2 is SVGAGI (reference sequence). The CDR3 region has the DNA TGTGCCAGCAGTCCACAGACAGGGATCTTGGCTGAAGCTTTCTTT. Residues: CASSPQTGILAEAFF.

The genes are TRBV5-4 and TRBJ1-2; 12 nucleotides line up with TRBD1. The CDR3 runs 18 residues. Germline CDR1 reads SGHNT; CDR2 reads YYREEE (reference sequence). The V gene end was trimmed by 0 bases and the J gene end by 1 base; junction bases not matched to a gene: 7. CDR3 protein: CASSLAGGQGARNYGYTF. The CDR3 nucleotides are TGTGCCAGCAGCTTGGCCGGGGGACAGGGGGCACGTAACTATGGCTACACCTTC. The full variable domain, with the rest looked up from reference TRBV5-4 and TRBJ1-2, is ETGVTQSPTHLIKTRGQQVTLRCSSQSGHNTVSWYQQALGQGPQFIFQYYREEENGRGNFPPRFSGLQFPNYSSELNVNALELDDSALYLCASSLAGGQGARNYGYTFGSGTRLTVV.

V gene TRBV7-9 combines with J gene TRBJ2-1; 8 bases agree with TRBD1. The CDR3 loop spans 15 amino acids. CDR1 and CDR2 (germline): SEHNR, FQNEAQ (reference sequence). V dropped 5 bases and J dropped 9; count of bases not matched to a gene: 12. The CDR3 coding sequence is TGTGCCAGCAGCCAAGATGGGACCCAGGGGGCTGAGCAGTTCTTC. Protein product: CASSQDGTQGAEQFF.

V gene TRBV28 combines with J gene TRBJ1-2; 9 nucleotides line up with TRBD1. Germline V gives CDR1 MDHEN, CDR2 SYDVKM. The CDR3 contains 13 residues. Trimming cost V 4 bases and J 8 bases; bases outside gene matches: 5. CDR3 loop: CASSYRTGVGYTF. The CDR3 coding sequence is TGTGCCAGCAGTTATAGGACAGGGGTCGGCTACACCTTC.

J is TRBJ2-2 and V is TRBV5-1; perhaps TRBD1 as D (6 bases). Trimming removed 4 bases at V and 2 bases at J, with 15 bases between. Germline V gene data show CDR1 as SGHRS and CDR2 as YFSETQ. This CDR3 is 16 amino acids long. CDR3 sequence: CASSASGTPNTGELFF. Written as DNA, the CDR3 is TGCGCCAGCAGCGCGTCCGGGACACCTAACACCGGGGAGCTGTTTTTT. The full variable domain, rest sourced from reference TRBV5-1 and TRBJ2-2, is KAGVTQTPRYLIKTRGQQVTLSCSPISGHRSVSWYQQTPGQGLQFLFEYFSETQRNKGNFPGRFSGRQFSNSRSEMNVSTLELGDSALYLCASSASGTPNTGELFFGEGSRLTVL.

The V call is TRBV19, the J call TRBJ2-3; D ambiguous. Trimming removed 5 bases at V and 1 base at J, with 10 bases between. CDR1 and CDR2 (germline): LNHDA, SQIVND (reference sequence). The CDR3 totals 14 residues. CDR3 in DNA: TGTGCCAGTAGTTGGTCCGGTGGCACAGATACGCAGTATTTT. Its protein product is CASSWSGGTDTQYF. The entire variable domain, with the rest obtained from reference TRBV19 and TRBJ2-3, is as follows: DGGITQSPKYLFRKEGQNVTLSCEQNLNHDAMYWYRQDPGQGLRLIYYSQIVNDFQKGDIAEGYSVSREKKESFPLTVTSAQKNPTAFYLCASSWSGGTDTQYFGPGTRLTVL.

The gene calls are TRBV7-9 and TRBJ1-4, with TRBD1 identical over 7 bases. With 6 bases clipped from V and 5 bases from J, the junction kept 15 bases outside the gene matches. The germline gives CDR1 SEHNR, CDR2 FQNEAQ (reference sequence). The length of the CDR3 is 17 residues. CDR3 region: CASSSPTGNTGNEKLFF. The CDR3 DNA reads TGTGCCAGCAGTTCCCCGACAGGGAATACGGGCAATGAAAAACTGTTTTTT.